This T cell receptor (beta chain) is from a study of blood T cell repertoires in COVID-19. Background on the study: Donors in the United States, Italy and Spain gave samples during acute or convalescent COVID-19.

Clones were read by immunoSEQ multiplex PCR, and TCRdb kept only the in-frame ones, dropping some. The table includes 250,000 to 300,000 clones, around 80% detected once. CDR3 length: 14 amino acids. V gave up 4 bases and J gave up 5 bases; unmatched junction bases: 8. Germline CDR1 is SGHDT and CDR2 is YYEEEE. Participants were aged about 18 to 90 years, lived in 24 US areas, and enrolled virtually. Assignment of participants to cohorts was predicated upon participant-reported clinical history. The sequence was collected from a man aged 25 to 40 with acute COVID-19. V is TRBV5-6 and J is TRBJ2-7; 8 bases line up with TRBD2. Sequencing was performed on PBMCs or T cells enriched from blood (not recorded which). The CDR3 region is CASSKYGRGNEQYV. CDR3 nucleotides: TGTGCCAGCAGCAAATACGGGAGGGGTAACGAGCAGTACGTC.